The T cell receptor (beta chain) under discussion was sequenced for a study of blood T cells in healthy people across ages. Using a J-beta primer mix together with a sample-barcoded 5' primer, a second PCR was run for roughly 7 to 12 cycles. TCRdb independently ran MiXCR on the 5' RACE reads; one entry per CDR3 protein. The sample includes some 920,000 distinct CDR3 sequences, roughly 51% seen only once; the top ten take roughly a fifth. The receptor comes from a woman aged 55-70 years in good health. The sequenced sample consisted of blood.

CDR3 in amino acids: CASSPFPRGGGQETQFF. Written as DNA, the CDR3 is TGTGCCAGCAGCCCATTTCCCCGGGGAGGTGGTCAAGAGACCCAGTTCTTC. This chain connects TRBV7-2 to TRBJ2-5; D perhaps matches TRBD2 (6 bases). The J call may be mistaken, given a closer DNA end match to TRBJ2-1. The CDR3 runs to 17 residues. Looked up from germline, CDR1 is SGHTA and CDR2 is FQGNSA.